This T cell receptor (beta chain) was documented in a study of early T cells in non-severe SARS-CoV-2 infection. On the study more broadly: Bulk RNA from unsorted whole blood was sequenced; chains were unpaired.

Trimming removed 2 bases from V and 3 bases from J, with 10 bases in between. The CDR3 is 14 amino acids. The library protocol tagged individual cDNA molecules with unique molecular identifiers. TCRdb independently ran MiXCR on the 5' RACE reads; one entry per CDR3 protein. The sample gives tens of thousands of distinct CDR3 sequences, approximately 5% of which show up once; about 7% is in the top ten. The sample consisted of whole blood. This TCR was recovered from an adult who was a healthcare worker with PCR-confirmed SARS-CoV-2 infection or an uninfected control (not recorded which). V and J are TRBV12-3 or TRBV12-4 and TRBJ1-1; D is unresolved. CDR3 region: CASSLYGRDTEAFF. The DNA of the CDR3 is TGTGCCAGCAGTTTATACGGGAGGGACACTGAAGCTTTCTTT.